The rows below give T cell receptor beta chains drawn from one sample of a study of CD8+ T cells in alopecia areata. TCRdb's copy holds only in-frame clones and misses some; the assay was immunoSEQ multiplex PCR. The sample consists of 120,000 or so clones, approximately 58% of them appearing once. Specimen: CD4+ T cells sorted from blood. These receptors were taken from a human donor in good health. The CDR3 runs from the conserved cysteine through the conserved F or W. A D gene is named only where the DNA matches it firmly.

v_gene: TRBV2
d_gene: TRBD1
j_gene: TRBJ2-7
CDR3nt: TGTGCCAGCGTCGGGACAGGGGATGCGGAAGAGCAGTACTTC
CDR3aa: CASVGTGDAEEQYF

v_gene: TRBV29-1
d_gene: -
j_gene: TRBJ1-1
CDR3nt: TGCAGCGTTGCCGGGTACACTGAAGCTTTCTTT
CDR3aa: CSVAGYTEAFF

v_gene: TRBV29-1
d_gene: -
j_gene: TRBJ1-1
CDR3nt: TGCAGCGGCAACGGACGGTTGACTGAAGCTTTCTTT
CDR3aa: CSGNGRLTEAFF

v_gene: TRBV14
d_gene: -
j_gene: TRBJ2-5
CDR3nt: TGTGCCAGCAGCCCCGGTCCCGGGACCCCTGGTGAAGAGACCCAGTACTTC
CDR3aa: CASSPGPGTPGEETQYF

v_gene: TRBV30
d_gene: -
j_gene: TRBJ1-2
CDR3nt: TGTGCCTGGAGTGTAAGGGAGTATGGCTACACCTTC
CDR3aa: CAWSVREYGYTF

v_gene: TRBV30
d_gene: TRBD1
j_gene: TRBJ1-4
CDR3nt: TGTGCCTGGAGTTGGGTAGGCAGGACAGGGGGCGCGGTTGAAAAACTGTTTTTT
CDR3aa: CAWSWVGRTGGAVEKLFF

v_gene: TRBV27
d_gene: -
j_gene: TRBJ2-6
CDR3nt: TGTGCCAGCAACCCGGGCTCTGGGGCCAACGTCCTGACTTTC
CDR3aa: CASNPGSGANVLTF

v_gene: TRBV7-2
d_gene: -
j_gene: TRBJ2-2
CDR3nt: TGTGCCAGCAGCTTAAGGGTCCCCGGGGAGCTGTTTTTT
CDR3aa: CASSLRVPGELFF

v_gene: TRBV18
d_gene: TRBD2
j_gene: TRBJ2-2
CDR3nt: TGTGCCAGCTCACCGTCACTAGCGGGGGCCACCGGGGAGCTGTTTTTT
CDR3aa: CASSPSLAGATGELFF

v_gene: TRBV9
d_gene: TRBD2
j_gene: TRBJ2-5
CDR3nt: TGTGCCAGCAGCGACGGGGGGGCAGGCGAGACCCAGTACTTC
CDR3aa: CASSDGGAGETQYF

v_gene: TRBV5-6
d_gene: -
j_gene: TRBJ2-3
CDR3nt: TGTGCCAGCAGCTTTAGGCTCTCAGGGCCAGATACGCAGTATTTT
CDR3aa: CASSFRLSGPDTQYF

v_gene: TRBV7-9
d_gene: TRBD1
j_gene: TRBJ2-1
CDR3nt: TGTGCCAGCAGCTCCGGACAGGTCTCCTACAGTGAGCAGTTCTTC
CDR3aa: CASSSGQVSYSEQFF

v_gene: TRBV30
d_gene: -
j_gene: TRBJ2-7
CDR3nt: TGTGCCTGGGGGGCTCAGGCACCGGTTTCTGGGCAGTACTTC
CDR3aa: CAWGAQAPVSGQYF

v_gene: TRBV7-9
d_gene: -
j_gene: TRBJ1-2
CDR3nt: TGTGCCAGCAGCCCCGCGGAGGTTGGCTACACCTTC
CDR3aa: CASSPAEVGYTF

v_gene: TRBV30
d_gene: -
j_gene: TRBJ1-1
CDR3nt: TGTGCCTGGAGGGGATTGAACACTGAAGCTTTCTTT
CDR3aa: CAWRGLNTEAFF